This T cell receptor (beta chain) comes out of a study of T cell repertoires in cytomegalovirus infection. As for the study in general: The authors relied on CMV epitopes, both recently identified HLA-C-restricted and well-studied HLA-B-restricted. Public TCR beta signatures marked donors with CMV infection and the matching HLA.

Study results and caveats: Pooled public TCR beta family frequency picked out CMV carriers with the relevant HLA. HLA-C-restricted, CMV-specific TCR beta clonotypes were dominant ex vivo.

CDR3 length: 14 amino acids. V dropped 6 bases and J dropped 7 bases, with 17 bases sitting between them. This clonotype was seen at least ten times. As yet, its antigen is unknown. TCRdb re-called the reads with MiXCR, one entry per CDR3 protein. The repertoire includes about 69,000 distinct CDR3 sequences, under 30% of them detected once, and roughly 60% sits in the top ten. The sequenced sample was CD8+ T cells from cultured PBMCs, obtained from culture after CMV antigen stimulation. V gene TRBV12-3 or TRBV12-4 combines with J gene TRBJ2-3, with D possibly TRBD1 on 6 matching bases. The receptor was isolated from a human donor in good health (CMV status not recorded). Some clones in this sample may be carry-over from other donors' samples. The CDR3 DNA follows: TGTGCCAGCAGCACGACAGGACTGTTGAATACGCAGTATTTT. Its protein product is CASSTTGLLNTQYF.